What follows describes a single T cell receptor beta chain. What it binds is not known. This sample is part of a study of CD8+ T cells in alopecia areata. Overall study findings and caveats: Besides other cells, scalp samples also yield sequences of resident alphabeta T cells from normal skin. Greater clonality was observed in lesional scalp samples, especially alopecia totalis/universalis, versus normal scalp.

V was cut by 6 bases and J by 4 bases, with 14 bases left in between. The length of the CDR3 is 14 residues. CDR1 and CDR2 (germline): SGHVS, FNYEAQ. Obtained from alopecia areata patients were lesional scalp punch biopsies along with peripheral blood. CD4+ and CD8+ T cells were sorted from PBMCs. Following extraction, RNA underwent reverse transcription to cDNA, which served as the sequencing template. Measured with immunoSEQ multiplex PCR; TCRdb has only the in-frame clones, and not every one. The sample includes 65,000 to 100,000 clones, roughly 47% of them seen just once. This receptor was identified in a human donor with alopecia areata. Sequences were obtained from NKG2D-high CD8+ T cells sorted from blood. The chain is built from TRBV7-6 and TRBJ2-3; a weak D match, TRBD1 (6 bases). The CDR3 sequence: CASRLTGESDTQYF. CDR3 coding DNA: TGTGCCAGCAGGTTGACAGGAGAGTCAGATACGCAGTATTTT.